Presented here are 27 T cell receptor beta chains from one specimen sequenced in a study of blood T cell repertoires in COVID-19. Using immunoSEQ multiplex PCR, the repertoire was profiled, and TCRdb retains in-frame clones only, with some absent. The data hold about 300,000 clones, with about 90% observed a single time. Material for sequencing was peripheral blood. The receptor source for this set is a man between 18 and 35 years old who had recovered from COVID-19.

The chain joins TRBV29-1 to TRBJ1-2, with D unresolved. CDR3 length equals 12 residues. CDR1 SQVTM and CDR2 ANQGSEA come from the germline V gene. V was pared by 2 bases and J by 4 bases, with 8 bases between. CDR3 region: CSVERFGYGYTF. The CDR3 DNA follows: TGCAGCGTTGAACGGTTTGGCTATGGCTACACCTTC.

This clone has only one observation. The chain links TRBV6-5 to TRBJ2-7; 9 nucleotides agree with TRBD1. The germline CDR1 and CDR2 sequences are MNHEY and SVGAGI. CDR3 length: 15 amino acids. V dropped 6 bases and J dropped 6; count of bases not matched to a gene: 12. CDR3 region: CASRDPGQGSREQYF. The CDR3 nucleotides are TGTGCCAGCAGGGACCCCGGACAGGGGTCCCGCGAGCAGTACTTC.

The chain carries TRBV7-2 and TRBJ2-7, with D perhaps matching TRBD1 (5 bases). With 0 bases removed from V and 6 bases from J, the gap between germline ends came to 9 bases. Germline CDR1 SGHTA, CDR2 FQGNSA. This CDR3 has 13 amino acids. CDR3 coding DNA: TGTGCCAGCAGCTTAGCGGTAGGGGCCGAGCAGTACTTC. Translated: CASSLAVGAEQYF.

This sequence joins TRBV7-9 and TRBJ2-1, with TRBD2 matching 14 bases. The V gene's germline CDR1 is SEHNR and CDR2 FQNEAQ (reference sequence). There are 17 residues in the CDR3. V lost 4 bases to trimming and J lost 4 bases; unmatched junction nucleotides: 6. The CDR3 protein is CASSSPRTSGRYNEQFF. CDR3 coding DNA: TGTGCCAGCAGCTCTCCCAGGACTAGCGGGAGGTACAATGAGCAGTTCTTC.

CDR3 loop: CASSLIPDTYEQYF. CDR3 coding DNA: TGCGCCAGCAGCTTGATCCCGGACACCTACGAGCAGTACTTC. The V gene is TRBV5-1, the J gene TRBJ2-7, with a weak D call TRBD1 (5 bases). V lost 1 base and J 2 bases, leaving 10 bases between the germline ends. Germline V gene data show CDR1 as SGHRS and CDR2 as YFSETQ. This CDR3 has 14 amino acids.

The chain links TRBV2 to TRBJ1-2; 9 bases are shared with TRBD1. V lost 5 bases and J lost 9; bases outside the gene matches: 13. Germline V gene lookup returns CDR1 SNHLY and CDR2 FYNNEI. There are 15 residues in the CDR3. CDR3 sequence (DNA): TGTGCCAGCAGTCCGGGACAGGGCCTTATGTGGAGCTACACCTTC. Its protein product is CASSPGQGLMWSYTF.

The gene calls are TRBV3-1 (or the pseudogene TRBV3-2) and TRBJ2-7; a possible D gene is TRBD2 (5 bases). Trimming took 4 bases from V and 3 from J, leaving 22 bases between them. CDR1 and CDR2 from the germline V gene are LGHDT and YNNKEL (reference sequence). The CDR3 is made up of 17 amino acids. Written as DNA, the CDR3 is TGTGCCAGCAGCCCCCCCGACTACCTAATGGGTAGCTACGAGCAGTACTTC. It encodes CASSPPDYLMGSYEQYF.

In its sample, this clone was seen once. In DNA form, the CDR3 reads TGTGCCAGCAGCCAAGCGACAGGGTTGGGATCACCCCTCCACTTT. Translated: CASSQATGLGSPLHF. This sequence joins TRBV14 and TRBJ1-6; 7 bases agree with TRBD1. Germline CDR1 SGHDN, CDR2 FVKESK. The ends lost 1 base at V and 10 bases at J; junction bases unmatched: 7. The CDR3 consists of 15 residues.

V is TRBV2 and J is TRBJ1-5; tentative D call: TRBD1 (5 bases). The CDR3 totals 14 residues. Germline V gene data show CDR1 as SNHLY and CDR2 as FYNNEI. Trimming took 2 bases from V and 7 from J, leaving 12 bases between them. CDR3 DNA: TGTGCCAGCAGTGAACAGGGTTCGAGCCAGCCCCAGCATTTT. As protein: CASSEQGSSQPQHF.

The DNA for the CDR3 is TGTGCCAGCAGCCATGACATTCCGGAGCAGTACTTC. Translated, it gives CASSHDIPEQYF. This sequence joins TRBV5-5 and TRBJ2-7; D gene ambiguous. Germline CDR1 and CDR2: SGHKS and YYEKEE (reference sequence). The CDR3 has 12 amino acids. The V end was cut by 4 bases, the J end by 7 bases, with 12 bases between.

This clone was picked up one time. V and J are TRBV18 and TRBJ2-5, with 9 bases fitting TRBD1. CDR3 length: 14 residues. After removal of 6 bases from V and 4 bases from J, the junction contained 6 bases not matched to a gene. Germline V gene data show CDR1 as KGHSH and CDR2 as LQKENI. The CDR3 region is CASSPGTGRETQYF. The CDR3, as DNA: TGTGCCAGCTCGCCCGGGACAGGGAGAGAGACCCAGTACTTC. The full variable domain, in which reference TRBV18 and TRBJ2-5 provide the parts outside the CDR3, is NAGVMQNPRHLVRRRGQEARLRCSPMKGHSHVYWYRQLPEEGLKFMVYLQKENIIDESGMPKERFSAEFPKEGPSILRIQQVVRGDSAAYFCASSPGTGRETQYFGPGTRLLVL.

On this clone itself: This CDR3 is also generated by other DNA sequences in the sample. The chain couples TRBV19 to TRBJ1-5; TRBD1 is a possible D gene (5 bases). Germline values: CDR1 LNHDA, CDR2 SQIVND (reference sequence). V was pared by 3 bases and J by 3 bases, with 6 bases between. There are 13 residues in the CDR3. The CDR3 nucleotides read TGTGCCAGTAGTATCAGGGACAATCAGCCCCAGCATTTT. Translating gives CASSIRDNQPQHF.

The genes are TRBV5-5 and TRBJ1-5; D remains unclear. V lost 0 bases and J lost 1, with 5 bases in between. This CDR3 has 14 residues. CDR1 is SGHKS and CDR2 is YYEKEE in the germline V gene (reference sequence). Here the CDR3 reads CASSLGHSNQPQHF. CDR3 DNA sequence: TGTGCCAGCAGCTTGGGGCACAGCAATCAGCCCCAGCATTTT.

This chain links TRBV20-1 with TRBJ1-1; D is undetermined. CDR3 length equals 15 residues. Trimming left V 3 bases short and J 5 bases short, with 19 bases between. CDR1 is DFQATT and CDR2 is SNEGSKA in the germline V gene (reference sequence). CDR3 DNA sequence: TGCAGTGCTAGTCGAGAATCCTTAGCGGATACTGAAGCTTTCTTT. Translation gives CSASRESLADTEAFF.

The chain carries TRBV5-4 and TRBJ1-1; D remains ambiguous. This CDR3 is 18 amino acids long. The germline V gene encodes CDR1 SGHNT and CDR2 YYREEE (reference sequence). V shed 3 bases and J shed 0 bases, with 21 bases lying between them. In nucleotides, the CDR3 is TGTGCCAGCAGCTCCGAATCACTAAATACGAACCTGAACACTGAAGCTTTCTTT. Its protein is CASSSESLNTNLNTEAFF.

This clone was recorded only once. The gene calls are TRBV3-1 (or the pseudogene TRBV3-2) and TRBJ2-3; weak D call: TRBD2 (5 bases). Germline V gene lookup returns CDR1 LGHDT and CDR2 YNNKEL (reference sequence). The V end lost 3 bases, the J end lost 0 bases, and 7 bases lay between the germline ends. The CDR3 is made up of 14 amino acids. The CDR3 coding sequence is TGTGCCAGCAGCCAGGCTAGCAGCACAGATACGCAGTATTTT. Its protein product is CASSQASSTDTQYF.

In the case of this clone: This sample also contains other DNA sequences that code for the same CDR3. CDR3 sequence: CASSLTGTGSYEQYF. The CDR3 region has the DNA TGTGCCAGCAGCTTAACCGGGACAGGATCCTACGAGCAGTACTTC. The chain has TRBV7-3 and TRBJ2-7; 8 bases are a match to TRBD1. CDR1 and CDR2 (germline): SGHTA, FQGTGA. This CDR3 has 15 residues. V shed 0 bases and J 1 base; nucleotides not matched to a gene: 2.

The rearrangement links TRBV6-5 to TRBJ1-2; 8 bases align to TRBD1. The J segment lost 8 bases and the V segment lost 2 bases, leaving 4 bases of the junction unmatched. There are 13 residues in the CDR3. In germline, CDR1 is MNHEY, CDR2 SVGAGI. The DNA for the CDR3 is TGTGCCAGCAGTTACCGGACAGGGAGGGGCTACACCTTC. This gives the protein CASSYRTGRGYTF.

The CDR3 sequence: CASSEGGRSTNEQFF. In DNA form, the CDR3 reads TGCGCCAGCAGTGAGGGGGGGAGGAGTACCAATGAGCAGTTCTTC. V gene TRBV10-1 combines with J gene TRBJ2-1; weak D call: TRBD2 (6 bases). This CDR3 spans 15 amino acids. Germline CDR1 WNHNN, CDR2 SYGVQD (reference sequence). Trimming left V 2 bases short and J 6 bases short, with 14 bases between.

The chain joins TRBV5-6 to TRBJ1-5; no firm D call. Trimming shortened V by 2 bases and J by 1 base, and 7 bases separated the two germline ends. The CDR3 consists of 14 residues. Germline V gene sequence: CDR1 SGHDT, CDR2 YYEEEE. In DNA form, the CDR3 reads TGTGCCAGCAGCTTTATGAGGAGCAATCAGCCCCAGCATTTT. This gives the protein CASSFMRSNQPQHF.

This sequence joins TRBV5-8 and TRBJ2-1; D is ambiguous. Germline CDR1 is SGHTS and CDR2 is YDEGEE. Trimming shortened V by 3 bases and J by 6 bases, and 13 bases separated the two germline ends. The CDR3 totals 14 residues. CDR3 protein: CASSSRVLGNEQFF. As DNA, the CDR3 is TGTGCCAGCAGCTCACGCGTCCTCGGCAATGAGCAGTTCTTC. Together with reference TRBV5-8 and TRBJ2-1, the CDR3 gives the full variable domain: EAGVTQSPTHLIKTRGQQATLRCSPISGHTSVYWYQQALGLGLQFLLWYDEGEERNRGNFPPRFSGRQFPNYSSELNVNALELEDSALYLCASSSRVLGNEQFFGPGTRLTVL.

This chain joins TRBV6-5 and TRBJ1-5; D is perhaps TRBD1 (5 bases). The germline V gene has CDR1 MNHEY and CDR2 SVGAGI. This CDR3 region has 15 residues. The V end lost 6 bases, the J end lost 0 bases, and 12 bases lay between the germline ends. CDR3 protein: CASSQAGYSNQPQHF. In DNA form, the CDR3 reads TGTGCCAGCAGCCAAGCAGGGTATAGCAATCAGCCCCAGCATTTT.

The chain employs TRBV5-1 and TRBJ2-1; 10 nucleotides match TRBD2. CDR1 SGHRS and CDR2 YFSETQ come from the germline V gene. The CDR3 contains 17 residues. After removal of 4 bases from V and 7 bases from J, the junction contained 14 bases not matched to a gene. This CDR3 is CASSGGISSGRENEQFF. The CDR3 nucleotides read TGCGCCAGCAGCGGCGGCATTTCAAGCGGGAGGGAAAATGAGCAGTTCTTC.

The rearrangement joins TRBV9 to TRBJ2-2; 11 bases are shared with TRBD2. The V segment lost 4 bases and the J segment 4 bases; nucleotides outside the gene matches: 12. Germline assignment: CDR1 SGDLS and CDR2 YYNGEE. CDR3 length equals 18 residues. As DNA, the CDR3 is TGTGCCAGCAGCCCCGACCATAGCGGGAGGGCCTTCACCGGGGAGCTGTTTTTT. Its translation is CASSPDHSGRAFTGELFF.

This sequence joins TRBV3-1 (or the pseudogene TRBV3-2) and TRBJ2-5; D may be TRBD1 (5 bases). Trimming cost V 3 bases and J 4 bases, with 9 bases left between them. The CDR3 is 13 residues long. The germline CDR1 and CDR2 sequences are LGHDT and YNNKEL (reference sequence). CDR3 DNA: TGTGCCAGCAGCCAGGGGCAGAGAGAGACCCAGTACTTC. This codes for CASSQGQRETQYF.

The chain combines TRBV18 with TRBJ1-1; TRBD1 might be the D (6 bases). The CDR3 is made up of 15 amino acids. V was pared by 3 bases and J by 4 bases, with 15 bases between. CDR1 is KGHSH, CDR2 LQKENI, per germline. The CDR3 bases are TGTGCCAGCTCACCCTTCTCAGGGGACCTCACTGAAGCTTTCTTT. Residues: CASSPFSGDLTEAFF.

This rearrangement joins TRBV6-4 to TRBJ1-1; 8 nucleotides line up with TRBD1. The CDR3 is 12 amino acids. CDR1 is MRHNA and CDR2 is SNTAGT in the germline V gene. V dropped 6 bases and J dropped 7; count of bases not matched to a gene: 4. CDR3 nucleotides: TGTGCCAGCAGCGCCGGACAGGGTGAAGCTTTCTTT. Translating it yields CASSAGQGEAFF.